This TCR beta chain was documented in a study of B cell selection in AIRE deficiency. Concerning this clone itself: Its antigen is unidentified.

TCRdb's copy holds only in-frame clones and misses some; the assay was immunoSEQ multiplex PCR. The profile shows 20,000 to 30,000 clones, around 97% of them singletons. Germline V gene sequence: CDR1 SGHTA, CDR2 FQGNSA. The V end lost 3 bases, the J end lost 2 bases, and 8 bases lay between the germline ends. This CDR3 comprises 14 residues. Findings of the study overall: Shared Treg sequences had shorter CDR3s, biased toward rearrangements with few non-templated insertions. Healthy donors alone shared roughly 32% of roughly 4,000 Treg sequences; patients alone more than 8.5%. Patient Tconv cells held about 31% of Treg sequences shared by healthy donors.

Sorting defined conventional CD4 T cells as CD4+CD127+. This TCR was sampled from a human donor with AIRE deficiency. V is TRBV7-2 and J is TRBJ1-5, with D perhaps matching TRBD1 (5 bases). Sequencing input: conventional CD4+ T cells sorted from PBMCs. The CDR3 sequence is CASSLAGGNQPQHF. The CDR3 DNA reads TGTGCCAGCAGCTTGGCGGGGGGCAATCAGCCCCAGCATTTT.